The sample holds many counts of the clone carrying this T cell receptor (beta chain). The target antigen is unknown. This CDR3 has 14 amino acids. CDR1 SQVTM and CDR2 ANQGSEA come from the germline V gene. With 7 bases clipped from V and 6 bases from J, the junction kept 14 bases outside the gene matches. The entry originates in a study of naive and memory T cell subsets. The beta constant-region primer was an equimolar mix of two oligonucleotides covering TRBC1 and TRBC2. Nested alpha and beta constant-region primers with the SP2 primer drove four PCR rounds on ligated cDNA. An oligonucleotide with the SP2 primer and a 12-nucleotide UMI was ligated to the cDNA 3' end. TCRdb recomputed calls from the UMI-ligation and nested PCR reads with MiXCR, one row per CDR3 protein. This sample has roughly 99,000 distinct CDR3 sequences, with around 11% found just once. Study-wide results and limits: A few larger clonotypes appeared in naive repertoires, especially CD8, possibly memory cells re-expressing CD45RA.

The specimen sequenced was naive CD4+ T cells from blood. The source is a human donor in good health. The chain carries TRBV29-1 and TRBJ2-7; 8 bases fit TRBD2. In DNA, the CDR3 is TGCAGCGCCGAAGCGGGGGCCGTCGGCGGCGAGCAGTACTTC. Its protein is CSAEAGAVGGEQYF.